This T cell receptor beta chain was retrieved from a study of T cell repertoires in cytomegalovirus infection. V shed 6 bases, J shed 2 bases, and the junction held 8 bases outside the gene matches. CDR1 is LNHDA, CDR2 SQIVND, per germline (reference sequence). This CDR3 region has 16 residues. Study-level results: Cumulative frequency of public TCR beta families picked out carriers of CMV plus the relevant HLA. HLA-C-restricted CMV clonotypes gave the most frequent clonotype in two of eight donors.

Concerning this clonotype: Its antigen remains unidentified.

Using its own MiXCR run on the reads, TCRdb lists one record per CDR3 protein. The repertoire holds about 890,000 distinct CDR3 sequences, with roughly 30% as singletons. The chain couples TRBV19 to TRBJ2-3; TRBD1 matches at 10 bases. Source: cultured CD8+ T cells from PBMCs, taken from culture after CMV antigen stimulation. The origin of this receptor is a human donor in good health (CMV status not recorded). Some clones in this sample may be carry-over from other donors' samples. CDR3 loop: CASSPGQGVTTDTQYF. The CDR3 nucleotides are TGTGCCAGTAGCCCCGGACAGGGGGTTACCACAGATACGCAGTATTTT.